The sequence of this TCR beta chain was determined in a study of T-cell memory formation after mild COVID-19. The authors produced TCR alpha and TCR beta cDNA libraries with sample barcodes and UMIs by 5'RACE using constant-segment primers. TCRdb recomputed calls from the 5' RACE reads with MiXCR, one row per CDR3 protein. The data contain hundreds of thousands of distinct CDR3 sequences, approximately 18% of them seen just once; the ten biggest clones take up about a fifth. Remarks on this clonotype: Its antigen is unidentified.

General study findings and limits: Most CD4+ clones that shrank were in CM and EM, while CD8+ ones turned up in EMRA. There was no confirmation that second-wave clones peaking on day 37 were SARS-CoV-2 specific. Within pre-infection memory, some responding clones were found, suggesting cross-reactive memory joined.

The CDR3 extends over 14 amino acids. CDR1 is SGHNT and CDR2 is YENEEA in the germline V gene. Trimming stripped 0 bases from V and 3 bases from J, with 6 bases between. This chain joins TRBV11-3 and TRBJ2-1; D is uncertain. This TCR was sampled from a man aged 18 to 29 who had mild COVID-19 (a few samples of this study predate the infection). Cell type and time point are not known. Material: PBMCs or a T cell subset sorted from them (not recorded which). The DNA for the CDR3 is TGTGCCAGCAGCTTAGAAGCCCGCTACAATGAGCAGTTCTTC. Protein sequence: CASSLEARYNEQFF.